This T cell receptor (beta chain) was found in a study of response to subunit inactivated influenza vaccine. Findings and caveats of the study: T cells newly recruited by each seasonal influenza vaccination are few, the authors suggested.

J was trimmed by 2 bases and V by 0 bases; bases with no gene match: 15. Germline assignment: CDR1 LGHNA and CDR2 YNFKEQ. The CDR3 loop spans 19 amino acids. TCRdb re-analysed the RT-PCR reads in MiXCR, keeping a single row per CDR3 protein. The data hold roughly 650,000 distinct CDR3 sequences, with 14% observed a single time. A remark on this clonotype: Antigen: not known.

The sample was PBMCs from blood, taken less than 15 days before vaccination. The rearrangement links TRBV4-2 to TRBJ2-7, with 8 bases identical to TRBD1. The clonotype was recovered from a man aged 50 or older who received an inactivated influenza vaccine. The CDR3 sequence: CASSQDWTGTLSTTYEQYF. The CDR3 bases are TGTGCCAGCAGCCAAGATTGGACAGGGACTCTTTCGACTACCTACGAGCAGTACTTC.